This TCR beta chain was retrieved from a study of blood T cell repertoires in COVID-19. The protocol was immunoSEQ multiplex PCR, while the TCRdb copy is restricted to in-frame clones and leaves out a portion. The table lists hundreds of thousands of clones, just over 85% of them singletons. This CDR3 comprises 16 residues. The ends were cut back, 2 bases at V and 3 bases at J, with 15 bases in the middle. Germline CDR1 reads LGHDT; CDR2 reads YNNKEL (reference sequence). The chain employs TRBV3-1 (or the pseudogene TRBV3-2) and TRBJ2-3, with a weak D call TRBD1 (5 bases). The source material was peripheral blood. The receptor was isolated from an elderly man with acute or convalescent COVID-19. The CDR3 here is CASSQMWGRGTDTQYF. For the CDR3, the DNA is TGTGCCAGCAGCCAAATGTGGGGCCGTGGTACAGATACGCAGTATTTT.